These 26 T cell receptor beta chains were sequenced from one sample in a study of T-cell reconstitution after alpha-beta-depleted transplantation in children. Researchers prepared the TCRbeta library using unique molecular identifiers, the study reports. TCRdb redid the calling of the PCR reads with MiXCR, one entry per CDR3 protein. The sample consists of about 540,000 distinct CDR3 sequences, about a sixth of them appearing once. Sample: PBMCs from the stem cell graft donor, taken from the stem cell graft. Every receptor here comes from a human donor who donated a stem cell graft to a child with acute lymphoblastic leukemia.

V and J are TRBV12-3 or TRBV12-4 and TRBJ1-1; D call uncertain. CDR3 length: 10 amino acids. Trimming stripped 5 bases from V and 8 bases from J, with 6 bases between. This CDR3 reads CASSRAEAFF. As DNA, the CDR3 is TGTGCCAGCAGTCGGGCCGAAGCTTTCTTT.

The chain recombines TRBV9 with TRBJ2-3, with 7 nucleotides matching TRBD1. The CDR3 totals 15 residues. The J segment lost 2 bases and the V segment lost 3 bases, leaving 6 bases of the junction unmatched. The V gene's germline CDR1 is SGDLS and CDR2 YYNGEE. The CDR3 sequence: CASSGRDRLTDTQYF. In nucleotides, the CDR3 is TGTGCCAGCAGCGGCCGGGACAGACTCACAGATACGCAGTATTTT. Based on the CDR3 plus reference TRBV9 and TRBJ2-3, the full variable domain is DSGVTQTPKHLITATGQRVTLRCSPRSGDLSVYWYQQSLDQGLQFLIQYYNGEERAKGNILERFSAQQFPDLHSELNLSSLELGDSALYFCASSGRDRLTDTQYFGPGTRLTVL.

The CDR3 nucleotides read TGTGCCAGCAGCCCCGGGGAGGGGACCTACGAGCAGTACTTC. It is translated as CASSPGEGTYEQYF. V gene TRBV7-8 combines with J gene TRBJ2-7, with 7 bases identical to TRBD2. Unmatched junction bases numbered 6, after V lost 5 bases and J lost 2 bases. Germline CDR1 is SGHVS and CDR2 is FQNEAQ. The CDR3 covers 14 residues.

A few counts support this clonotype. The gene calls are TRBV5-5 and TRBJ2-7, with a possible D match to TRBD1 (6 bases). Trimming pared 5 bases from V and 6 bases from J, leaving 24 bases between. This CDR3 has 16 residues. Germline V gene lookup returns CDR1 SGHKS and CDR2 YYEKEE (reference sequence). As DNA, the CDR3 is TGTGCCAGCAGGGCCCCCACAGGGAACGGGGTACGCGAGCAGTACTTC. Translated, it gives CASRAPTGNGVREQYF.

CDR3 DNA sequence: TGCGCCAGCAGACCGAACCGGGACAGGGTGATCACCGGGGAGCTGTTTTTT. Amino acid sequence: CASRPNRDRVITGELFF. The chain uses TRBV5-1 and TRBJ2-2, with 9 nucleotides matching TRBD1. Germline V gene lookup returns CDR1 SGHRS and CDR2 YFSETQ. CDR3 size: 17 residues. V lost 5 bases to trimming and J lost 4 bases; unmatched junction nucleotides: 12.

This chain uses TRBV28 with TRBJ1-2; the D gene is possibly TRBD1 (5 bases). Germline V lookup: CDR1 MDHEN, CDR2 SYDVKM. With 3 bases removed from V and 4 bases from J, the gap between germline ends came to 18 bases. This CDR3 spans 16 amino acids. CDR3 nucleotides: TGTGCCAGCAGTTTGGTAATGCGGGGCGCGGGCTATGGCTACACCTTC. Its translation: CASSLVMRGAGYGYTF.

V and J are TRBV11-1 and TRBJ2-1, with D unresolved. The CDR3 spans 18 residues. The germline gives CDR1 SGHAT, CDR2 FQDESV (reference sequence). Trimming took off 3 bases at V and 1 base at J, with 19 bases between the two ends. CDR3 coding DNA: TGTGCCAGCAGCTTTCCAGGTCAGCCACTTTCGTCCTACAATGAGCAGTTCTTC. Protein: CASSFPGQPLSSYNEQFF. The complete variable domain, with remaining parts taken from reference TRBV11-1 and TRBJ2-1, reads EAEVAQSPRYKITEKSQAVAFWCDPISGHATLYWYRQILGQGPELLVQFQDESVVDDSQLPKDRFSAERLKGVDSTLKIQPAELGDSAMYLCASSFPGQPLSSYNEQFFGPGTRLTVL.

The gene calls are TRBV5-5 and TRBJ2-5, with TRBD2 identical over 15 bases. The germline CDR1 and CDR2 sequences are SGHKS and YYEKEE (reference sequence). The V and J ends lost 4 bases and 4 bases, in that order; junction bases with no gene match: 11. This CDR3 contains 18 residues. The CDR3 sequence is CASSAGLAGGAGSETQYF. CDR3 nucleotides: TGTGCCAGCAGCGCGGGACTAGCGGGAGGCGCCGGGTCAGAGACCCAGTACTTC.

The V gene is TRBV12-3 or TRBV12-4, the J gene TRBJ2-7, with D perhaps given as TRBD1 or TRBD2 (6 bases each). The V end was cut by 3 bases, the J end by 3 bases, with 12 bases between. CDR3 size: 14 residues. The CDR3 here is CASSFRGGLYEQYF. The CDR3 DNA follows: TGTGCCAGCAGTTTCCGAGGGGGGCTCTACGAGCAGTACTTC.

The rearrangement links TRBV7-9 to TRBJ1-5; a possible D gene is TRBD1 (5 bases). The J call may not be correct, given that the DNA end is closer to TRBJ2-3. This CDR3 is 15 amino acids long. Per germline, CDR1 SEHNR and CDR2 FQNEAQ (reference sequence). This CDR3 reads CASSLSGLGNQPQYF. Written as DNA, the CDR3 is TGTGCCAGCAGCTTATCAGGGTTGGGCAATCAGCCCCAGTATTTT.

V usage is TRBV5-1 and J usage is TRBJ2-1; maybe TRBD2 (5 bases). V gave up 0 bases and J gave up 5 bases, with 15 bases separating them. CDR3 size: 16 residues. Germline CDR1 is SGHRS and CDR2 is YFSETQ. The CDR3 sequence: CASSLGYSAAHNEQFF. The CDR3 DNA is TGCGCCAGCAGCTTGGGTTATAGCGCCGCACACAATGAGCAGTTCTTC. Complete variable domain (other parts from reference TRBV5-1 and TRBJ2-1): KAGVTQTPRYLIKTRGQQVTLSCSPISGHRSVSWYQQTPGQGLQFLFEYFSETQRNKGNFPGRFSGRQFSNSRSEMNVSTLELGDSALYLCASSLGYSAAHNEQFFGPGTRLTVL.

This clonotype was observed a few times. This CDR3 reads CASGELFF. The CDR3 DNA reads as TGTGCCAGTGGGGAGCTGTTTTTT. V gene TRBV7-9 combines with J gene TRBJ2-2; D is uncertain. The CDR3 extends over 8 amino acids. Germline V gene sequence: CDR1 SEHNR, CDR2 FQNEAQ (reference sequence). Trimming cost V 9 bases and J 8 bases, with 1 base left between them. The variable domain in full, completed from reference TRBV7-9 and TRBJ2-2, reads DTGVSQNPRHKITKRGQNVTFRCDPISEHNRLYWYRQTLGQGPEFLTYFQNEAQLEKSRLLSDRFSAERPKGSFSTLEIQRTEQGDSAMYLCASGELFFGEGSRLTVL.

This clonotype was recorded a few times. This chain links TRBV6-4 with TRBJ2-2; D is perhaps TRBD2 (5 bases). Per the germline V gene, CDR1 is MRHNA and CDR2 is SNTAGT. V was pared by 5 bases and J by 2 bases, with 9 bases between. This CDR3 is 14 amino acids long. The CDR3 bases are TGTGCCAGCAGTAGCGGAGGCAACACCGGGGAGCTGTTTTTT. It yields the protein CASSSGGNTGELFF.

This clonotype was found a few times. The chain carries TRBV27 and TRBJ2-7; 8 positions agree with TRBD2. CDR1 is MNHEY, CDR2 SMNVEV, per germline (reference sequence). The V and J ends lost 5 bases and 4 bases, in that order; junction bases with no gene match: 13. This CDR3 is built from 16 residues. CDR3 region: CASSLRLASGPYEQYF. The CDR3 bases are TGTGCCAGCAGTCTACGGTTAGCTAGCGGGCCTTACGAGCAGTACTTC.

The gene calls are TRBV12-3 or TRBV12-4 and TRBJ2-7; tentative D call: TRBD2 (6 bases). V was cut by 7 bases and J by 2 bases, with 15 bases left in between. The CDR3 is 14 residues long. This chain's CDR3 is CASTTFGGPYEQYF. In nucleotides, the CDR3 is TGTGCCAGCACGACTTTCGGGGGTCCCTACGAGCAGTACTTC.

This chain uses TRBV5-1 with TRBJ2-7; D may correspond to TRBD1 or TRBD2 (6 bases each). In germline, CDR1 is SGHRS, CDR2 YFSETQ. The length of the CDR3 is 13 residues. Trimming cost V 3 bases and J 6 bases, with 13 bases left between them. The CDR3: CASSWGASSEQYF. DNA for the CDR3: TGCGCCAGCAGCTGGGGGGCCAGTTCCGAGCAGTACTTC.

V and J are TRBV9 and TRBJ2-1; 13 positions match TRBD2. Germline V gene lookup returns CDR1 SGDLS and CDR2 YYNGEE. CDR3 length: 15 amino acids. The ends lost 3 bases at V and 8 bases at J; junction bases unmatched: 5. In DNA form, the CDR3 reads TGTGCCAGCAGCGGGACTAGCGGGAGTGAAGATGAGCAGTTCTTC. Translating it yields CASSGTSGSEDEQFF.

The V gene is TRBV20-1, the J gene TRBJ2-7, with 10 bases matching TRBD1. Germline lookup yields CDR1 DFQATT and CDR2 SNEGSKA (reference sequence). V shed 6 bases and J 2 bases; nucleotides not matched to a gene: 10. The CDR3 totals 15 residues. The CDR3 spells CSAKGGQGLPYEQYF. As DNA, the CDR3 is TGCAGTGCCAAAGGGGGACAGGGGTTACCCTACGAGCAGTACTTC.

There are a few counts of this clonotype. This chain uses TRBV6-1 with TRBJ1-1, with a tentative D call TRBD1 (5 bases). Trimming stripped 7 bases from V and 1 base from J, with 16 bases between. The CDR3 spans 15 residues. Germline CDR1 is MNHNS and CDR2 is SASEGT. The chain's CDR3 is CASISRGAWNTEAFF. Written as DNA, the CDR3 is TGTGCCAGCATCTCGAGGGGCGCTTGGAACACTGAAGCTTTCTTT.

This sequence joins TRBV5-1 and TRBJ1-1; TRBD1 matches 7 bases. The CDR3 extends over 15 amino acids. Germline V CDR1 and CDR2: SGHRS, YFSETQ. J gave up 3 bases and V 5 bases, and 10 bases lay outside the gene matches. CDR3 loop: CASRFVDRVDTEAFF. DNA of the CDR3: TGCGCCAGCAGGTTTGTCGACAGGGTGGACACTGAAGCTTTCTTT.

This clonotype came up many times. This chain uses TRBV20-1 with TRBJ2-7; weak D call: TRBD2 (5 bases). The CDR3 runs to 15 residues. The V end lost 0 bases, the J end lost 0 bases, and 12 bases lay between the germline ends. Germline-derived CDR1 and CDR2 are DFQATT and SNEGSKA (reference sequence). The CDR3 sequence is CSARDLAGSSYEQYF. DNA of the CDR3: TGCAGTGCTAGAGATCTAGCTGGGAGCTCCTACGAGCAGTACTTC.

The V call is TRBV7-6, the J call TRBJ2-1; D uncertain. V lost 5 bases and J lost 7, with 21 bases in between. Germline loops: CDR1 SGHVS, CDR2 FNYEAQ. The CDR3 has 16 amino acids. CDR3 loop: CASSPDLSKPWNEQFF. The CDR3 DNA reads TGTGCCAGCAGCCCCGACCTTAGTAAGCCCTGGAATGAGCAGTTCTTC.

This clonotype was detected only a few times. This chain uses TRBV7-9 with TRBJ1-1; D is uncertain. Trimming removed 5 bases from V and 6 bases from J, with 16 bases in between. This CDR3 has 14 amino acids. Germline V gene sequence: CDR1 SEHNR, CDR2 FQNEAQ (reference sequence). The CDR3 nucleotides read TGTGCCAGCAGCCAGACCGTAGGTTTATCTGAAGCTTTCTTT. Amino acids: CASSQTVGLSEAFF.

The CDR3 coding sequence is TGTGCCAGCAGTGTGCGGACAGGGGCCTACGAGCAGTACTTC. This gives the protein CASSVRTGAYEQYF. The rearrangement links TRBV12-3 or TRBV12-4 to TRBJ2-7; 9 bases align to TRBD1. V lost 5 bases and J lost 2; bases outside the gene matches: 4. The CDR3 is made up of 14 amino acids.

This clonotype was seen a few times. The V and J genes are TRBV5-1 and TRBJ1-2; D remains ambiguous. The CDR3 extends over 15 amino acids. The V gene lost 1 base and the J gene lost 0 bases, with 10 bases spanning the gap. The V gene's germline CDR1 is SGHRS and CDR2 YFSETQ. In DNA, the CDR3 is TGCGCCAGCAGCTTGCGAAAACTTCCTAACTATGGCTACACCTTC. This sequence encodes CASSLRKLPNYGYTF.

The table lists this clonotype with a few counts. The chain is built from TRBV5-1 and TRBJ2-1, with D perhaps matching TRBD1 (6 bases). Germline-derived CDR1 and CDR2 are SGHRS and YFSETQ. V lost 0 bases and J lost 6, with 10 bases in between. The CDR3 contains 14 residues. In DNA, the CDR3 is TGCGCCAGCAGCTTGGAGACAGGCCTCAATGAGCAGTTCTTC. Its translation: CASSLETGLNEQFF.